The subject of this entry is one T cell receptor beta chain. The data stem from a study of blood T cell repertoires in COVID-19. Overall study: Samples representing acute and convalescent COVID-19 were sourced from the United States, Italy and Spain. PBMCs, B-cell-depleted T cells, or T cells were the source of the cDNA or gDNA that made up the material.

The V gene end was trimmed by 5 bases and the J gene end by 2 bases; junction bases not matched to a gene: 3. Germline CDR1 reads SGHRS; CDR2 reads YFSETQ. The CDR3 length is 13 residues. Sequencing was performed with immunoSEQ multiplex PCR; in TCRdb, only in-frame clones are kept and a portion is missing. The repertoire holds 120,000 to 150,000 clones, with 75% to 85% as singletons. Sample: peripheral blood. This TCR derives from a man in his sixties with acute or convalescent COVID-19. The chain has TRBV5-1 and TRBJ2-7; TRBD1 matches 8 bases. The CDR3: CASSGQGPYEQYF. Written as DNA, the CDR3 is TGCGCCAGCAGTGGACAGGGACCCTACGAGCAGTACTTC.